A single sample is the source of the 27 T cell receptor beta chains below, sequenced in a study of control samples from healthy donors and cancer patients. Libraries were prepared by immunoSEQ multiplex PCR; TCRdb keeps only in-frame clonotypes and omits some of them. The sample holds approximately 150,000 clones, around 88% seen once. The specimen sequenced was blood. These TCRs come from a man aged 18 to 30 in good health.

This sequence joins TRBV9 and TRBJ1-6, with no clear D. Germline values: CDR1 SGDLS, CDR2 YYNGEE. Trimming removed 2 bases from V and 7 bases from J, with 19 bases in between. This CDR3 has 17 residues. The CDR3 here is CASSVNLRPGQNSPLHF. The CDR3 nucleotides are TGTGCCAGCAGCGTGAATCTGAGGCCGGGCCAAAATTCACCCCTCCACTTT.

The chain employs TRBV4-1 and TRBJ2-1, with 8 bases aligning to TRBD1. The CDR3 consists of 16 residues. CDR1 MGHRA and CDR2 YSYEKL come from the germline V gene. Germline trimming cut 4 bases from V and 6 bases from J; bases unmatched to any gene: 11. CDR3 bases: TGCGCCAGCAGCCGTTTCTTGGACAGGGAAGGCAATGAGCAGTTCTTC. It is translated as CASSRFLDREGNEQFF.

The rearrangement uses TRBV11-1 and TRBJ2-5, with 7 bases fitting TRBD1. V trimming: 6 bases; J trimming: 5 bases; junction bases outside the gene matches: 12. Germline CDR1 is SGHAT and CDR2 is FQDESV (reference sequence). This CDR3 region has 15 residues. This chain's CDR3 is CASSSTRTGWETQYF. CDR3 sequence (DNA): TGTGCCAGCAGTTCTACTAGGACAGGCTGGGAGACCCAGTACTTC. Supplemented by reference TRBV11-1 and TRBJ2-5, the full variable domain reads EAEVAQSPRYKITEKSQAVAFWCDPISGHATLYWYRQILGQGPELLVQFQDESVVDDSQLPKDRFSAERLKGVDSTLKIQPAELGDSAMYLCASSSTRTGWETQYFGPGTRLLVL.

The chain uses TRBV5-6 and TRBJ2-5; 8 bases agree with TRBD2. CDR1 SGHDT and CDR2 YYEEEE come from the germline V gene. J was trimmed by 2 bases and V by 4 bases; bases with no gene match: 4. This CDR3 region has 14 residues. This CDR3 is CASSPGLAQETQYF. CDR3 DNA: TGTGCCAGCAGCCCCGGACTAGCTCAAGAGACCCAGTACTTC. Variable domain in full (rest from reference TRBV5-6 and TRBJ2-5): DAGVTQSPTHLIKTRGQQVTLRCSPKSGHDTVSWYQQALGQGPQFIFQYYEEEERQRGNFPDRFSGHQFPNYSSELNVNALLLGDSALYLCASSPGLAQETQYFGPGTRLLVL.

The CDR3 DNA reads TGTGCCAGCAGCCACGATCGGACCGGGGAGCTGTTTTTT. It yields the protein CASSHDRTGELFF. The chain is built from TRBV7-3 and TRBJ2-2; D gene uncertain. The V end lost 5 bases, the J end lost 5 bases, and 9 bases lay between the germline ends. Germline CDR1 SGHTA, CDR2 FQGTGA. The CDR3 extends over 13 amino acids.

V and J are TRBV18 and TRBJ1-3; no reliable D call. The CDR3 runs to 12 residues. V lost 1 base to trimming and J lost 8 bases, with 6 bases between them. The germline CDR1 and CDR2 sequences are KGHSH and LQKENI. CDR3 sequence reads: CASSPREDTIYF. The DNA of the CDR3 is TGTGCCAGCTCACCACGGGAGGACACCATATATTTT.

The CDR3 sequence is CASSVDRGEKNSPLHF. CDR3 coding DNA: TGTGCCAGCAGCGTCGACAGGGGGGAGAAGAATTCACCCCTCCACTTT. The V and J genes are TRBV11-2 and TRBJ1-6; 9 nucleotides agree with TRBD1. The CDR3 has 16 amino acids. V lost 5 bases to trimming and J lost 7 bases; unmatched junction nucleotides: 9. Germline V gene data show CDR1 as SGHAT and CDR2 as FQNNGV.

The chain couples TRBV15 to TRBJ2-2; D remains unclear. Per the germline V gene, CDR1 is LNHNV and CDR2 is YYDKDF (reference sequence). V lost 0 bases and J 2 bases, leaving 13 bases between the germline ends. The CDR3 is made up of 17 amino acids. The CDR3 nucleotides are TGTGCCACCAGCAGAGACCCCCCTGGCTTCAACACCGGGGAGCTGTTTTTT. It encodes CATSRDPPGFNTGELFF.

As concerns this clone: This sample also contains other DNA sequences that code for the same CDR3. The chain carries TRBV30 and TRBJ1-5; 9 nucleotides agree with TRBD1. V shed 6 bases, J shed 7 bases, and the junction held 10 bases outside the gene matches. The CDR3 is 14 residues long. Germline CDR1 is GTSNPN and CDR2 is SVGIG (reference sequence). The CDR3 region is CACGDRVGGQPQHF. In nucleotides, the CDR3 is TGTGCCTGTGGGGACAGGGTGGGGGGGCAGCCCCAGCATTTT.

This chain connects TRBV5-6 to TRBJ1-1; D may be TRBD1 (5 bases). Germline assignment: CDR1 SGHDT and CDR2 YYEEEE. V gave up 6 bases and J gave up 1 base, with 13 bases separating them. The CDR3 extends over 14 amino acids. CDR3 sequence reads: CASTPGRRNTEAFF. CDR3 bases: TGTGCCAGCACCCCGGGACGGCGGAACACTGAAGCTTTCTTT.

The chain uses TRBV20-1 and TRBJ1-6; perhaps TRBD1 as D (5 bases). The CDR3 runs 14 residues. The germline gives CDR1 DFQATT, CDR2 SNEGSKA (reference sequence). V lost 3 bases and J 7 bases, leaving 13 bases between the germline ends. CDR3 coding DNA: TGCAGTGCTAGTACCAGGGTTTACAATTCACCCCTCCACTTT. This gives the protein CSASTRVYNSPLHF.

The chain employs TRBV18 and TRBJ1-2; TRBD1 might be the D (5 bases). The germline V gene has CDR1 KGHSH and CDR2 LQKENI. The CDR3 length is 17 residues. V was pared by 0 bases and J by 2 bases, with 16 bases between. CDR3 sequence reads: CASSPPWVYGGNYGYTF. The CDR3 nucleotides read TGTGCCAGCTCACCACCATGGGTGTACGGGGGAAACTATGGCTACACCTTC.

The gene calls are TRBV19 and TRBJ2-1, with D perhaps assigned TRBD1 or TRBD2 (6 bases each). From germline, CDR1 is LNHDA and CDR2 SQIVND (reference sequence). V lost 3 bases and J lost 5, with 20 bases in between. CDR3 size: 17 residues. CDR3 residues: CASSIQGGIPFNNEQFF. CDR3 sequence (DNA): TGTGCCAGTAGTATTCAAGGGGGGATCCCATTTAACAATGAGCAGTTCTTC.

The chain joins TRBV18 to TRBJ1-5; no reliable D call. CDR3 length: 14 residues. With 5 bases removed from V and 2 bases from J, the gap between germline ends came to 10 bases. CDR1 is KGHSH, CDR2 LQKENI, per germline. CDR3 nucleotide sequence: TGTGCCAGCTCATCCGCCACACGCAATCAGCCCCAGCATTTT. As protein: CASSSATRNQPQHF.

This chain connects TRBV6-2 or TRBV6-3 to TRBJ2-1; no clear D gene. Germline V gives CDR1 MNHEY, CDR2 SVGEGT. CDR3 length: 13 amino acids. V lost 4 bases, J lost 9 bases, and 13 bases lay in between. CDR3 nucleotides: TGTGCCAGCAGTTCCTTTCGCGGTCCTGAGCAGTTCTTC. Protein product: CASSSFRGPEQFF.

The chain has TRBV19 and TRBJ1-3; D might be TRBD1 (5 bases). This CDR3 comprises 14 residues. V was trimmed by 4 bases and J by 1 base, leaving 8 bases between them. CDR1 is LNHDA and CDR2 is SQIVND in the germline V gene (reference sequence). Here the CDR3 DNA reads TGTGCCAGTAGTACCCGACAGTCTGGAAACACCATATATTTT. It encodes CASSTRQSGNTIYF.

The chain is built from TRBV5-1 and TRBJ1-4; tentatively, D is TRBD1 (6 bases). This CDR3 spans 15 amino acids. The germline V and J ends were trimmed by 2 bases and 8 bases, with 16 bases remaining between them. The germline V gene has CDR1 SGHRS and CDR2 YFSETQ. The CDR3 DNA follows: TGCGCCAGCAGCTTACAACAGGGTCGTGGGGAAAAACTGTTTTTT. Its translation: CASSLQQGRGEKLFF.

The chain couples TRBV10-3 to TRBJ2-1; 8 bases fit TRBD1. J was trimmed by 13 bases and V by 8 bases; bases with no gene match: 10. Germline V gene lookup returns CDR1 ENHRY and CDR2 SYGVKD. The CDR3 runs to 12 residues. The CDR3 sequence: CAIGSGGQGQFF. The CDR3 nucleotides read TGTGCCATCGGTAGTGGTGGACAGGGCCAGTTCTTC.

The V gene is TRBV28, the J gene TRBJ1-1, with 9 bases fitting TRBD1. Germline assignment: CDR1 MDHEN and CDR2 SYDVKM. V shed 6 bases, J shed 5 bases, and the junction held 10 bases outside the gene matches. CDR3 length: 15 residues. The CDR3 DNA is TGTGCCAGCAGCAATACGTACAGGGGGCATACTGAAGCTTTCTTT. It is translated as CASSNTYRGHTEAFF.

This chain uses TRBV5-5 with TRBJ1-1, with 10 bases matching TRBD1. Germline assignment: CDR1 SGHKS and CDR2 YYEKEE (reference sequence). The CDR3 runs to 15 residues. V lost 7 bases and J lost 4; bases outside the gene matches: 10. For the CDR3, the DNA is TGTGCCAGCTACTCCAAGGGGGACAGGGGCACTGAAGCTTTCTTT. It encodes CASYSKGDRGTEAFF.

The gene calls are TRBV5-6 and TRBJ1-3; 7 bases match TRBD1. The V segment lost 3 bases and the J segment 2 bases; nucleotides outside the gene matches: 5. The CDR3 is 15 residues long. Germline V lookup: CDR1 SGHDT, CDR2 YYEEEE. CDR3 sequence (DNA): TGTGCCAGCAGCTCCGGGACAGTAACTGGAAACACCATATATTTT. Translating gives CASSSGTVTGNTIYF.

This clone was observed a single time. The rearrangement joins TRBV10-3 to TRBJ1-3, with 10 nucleotides matching TRBD1. Per the germline V gene, CDR1 is ENHRY and CDR2 is SYGVKD. CDR3 size: 17 residues. Trimming removed 8 bases from V and 5 bases from J; junction bases left unmatched: 15. In nucleotides, the CDR3 is TGTGCCATCGGAGGAAAGCCCGGGACAGGGGTTAGAAACACCATATATTTT. Protein product: CAIGGKPGTGVRNTIYF.

This chain connects TRBV18 to TRBJ2-4; TRBD1 might be the D (6 bases). CDR1 is KGHSH and CDR2 is LQKENI in the germline V gene. V was pared by 5 bases and J by 3 bases, with 8 bases between. The CDR3 is 13 amino acids. CDR3 residues: CASSADSKNIQYF. The CDR3 bases are TGTGCCAGCTCAGCGGACAGCAAAAACATTCAGTACTTC.

The chain has TRBV6-5 and TRBJ2-6; D perhaps matches TRBD2 (5 bases). The CDR3 covers 15 residues. The V end was cut by 9 bases, the J end by 1 base, with 13 bases between. Per the germline V gene, CDR1 is MNHEY and CDR2 is SVGAGI. CDR3 protein: CASRRTSSGANVLTF. CDR3 coding DNA: TGTGCCAGTAGGAGGACCTCTTCTGGGGCCAACGTCCTGACTTTC.

The CDR3 region is CASGPGQRFEQYF. CDR3 DNA sequence: TGTGCCAGCGGCCCGGGACAAAGATTCGAGCAGTACTTC. The V and J genes are TRBV27 and TRBJ2-7; possible D gene TRBD1, 6 bases. The CDR3 length is 13 residues. V was pared by 8 bases and J by 6 bases, with 17 bases between. Germline V gives CDR1 MNHEY, CDR2 SMNVEV (reference sequence).

The gene calls are TRBV5-1 and TRBJ1-1; possibly TRBD1 for D (5 bases). This CDR3 contains 12 residues. V shed 2 bases and J shed 11 bases, with 13 bases lying between them. Germline V CDR1 and CDR2: SGHRS, YFSETQ. The CDR3 region is CASSFATGPAFF. The CDR3 region has the DNA TGCGCCAGCAGCTTTGCTACGGGACCGGCTTTCTTT.

This chain connects TRBV6-2 or TRBV6-3 to TRBJ1-6; the D is unclear. Germline CDR1 MNHEY, CDR2 SVGEGT. CDR3 length: 11 amino acids. Trimming took off 5 bases at V and 12 bases at J, with 8 bases between the two ends. The CDR3 loop is CASSRMGPLHF. The CDR3 DNA reads TGTGCCAGCAGTCGGATGGGACCCCTCCACTTT.